This T cell receptor (beta chain) was documented in a study of blood T cell repertoires in COVID-19. This table comes from immunoSEQ multiplex PCR, and its TCRdb copy is limited to in-frame clones, with some not included. This table has 250,000 or so clones, around nine tenths appearing once. Trimming cost V 4 bases and J 9 bases; bases outside gene matches: 6. The CDR3 consists of 15 residues. Germline V gene data show CDR1 as SGHRS and CDR2 as YFSETQ. This TCR came from a woman aged 60-70 years with COVID-19, enrolled during active disease. The chain has TRBV5-1 and TRBJ2-1; 14 bases are a match to TRBD2. Input material: peripheral blood. For the CDR3, the DNA is TGCGCCAGCAGCAGGGGACTAGCGGGAGTGGGTGAGCAGTTCTTC. It yields the protein CASSRGLAGVGEQFF.